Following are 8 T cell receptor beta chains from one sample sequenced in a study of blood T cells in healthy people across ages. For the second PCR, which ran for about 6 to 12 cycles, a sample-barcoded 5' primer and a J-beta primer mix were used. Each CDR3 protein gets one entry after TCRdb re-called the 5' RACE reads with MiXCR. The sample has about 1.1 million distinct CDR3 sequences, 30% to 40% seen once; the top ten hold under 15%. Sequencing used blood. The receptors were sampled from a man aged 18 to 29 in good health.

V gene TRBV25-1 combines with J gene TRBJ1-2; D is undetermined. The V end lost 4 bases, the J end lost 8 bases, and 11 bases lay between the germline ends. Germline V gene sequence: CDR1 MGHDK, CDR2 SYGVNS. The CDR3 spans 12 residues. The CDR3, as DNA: TGTGCCAGCAGTGGACCGCTATGGGGCTACACCTTC. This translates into CASSGPLWGYTF.

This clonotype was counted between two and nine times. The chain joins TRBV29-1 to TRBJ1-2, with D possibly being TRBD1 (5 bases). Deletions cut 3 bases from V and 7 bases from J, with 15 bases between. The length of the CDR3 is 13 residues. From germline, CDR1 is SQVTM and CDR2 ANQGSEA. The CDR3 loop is CSVDGGARGGYTF. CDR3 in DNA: TGCAGCGTTGACGGAGGGGCGAGAGGTGGCTACACCTTC.

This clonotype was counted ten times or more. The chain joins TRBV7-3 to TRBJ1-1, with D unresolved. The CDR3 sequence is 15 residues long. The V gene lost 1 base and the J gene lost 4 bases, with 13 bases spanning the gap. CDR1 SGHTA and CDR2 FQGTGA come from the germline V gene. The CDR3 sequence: CASSLNPGGTTEAFF. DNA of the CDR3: TGTGCCAGCAGCTTAAATCCAGGAGGAACCACTGAAGCTTTCTTT.

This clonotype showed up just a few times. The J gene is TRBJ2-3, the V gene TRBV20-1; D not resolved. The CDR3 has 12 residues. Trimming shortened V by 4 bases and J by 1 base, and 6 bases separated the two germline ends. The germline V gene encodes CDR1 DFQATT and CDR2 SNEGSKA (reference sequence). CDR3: CSAKDGTDTQYF. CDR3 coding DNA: TGCAGTGCTAAAGACGGCACAGATACGCAGTATTTT.

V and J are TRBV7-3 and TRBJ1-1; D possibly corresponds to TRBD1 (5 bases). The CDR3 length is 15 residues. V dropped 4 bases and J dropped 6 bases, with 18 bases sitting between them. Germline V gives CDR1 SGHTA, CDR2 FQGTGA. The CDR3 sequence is CASSSHGGEIAEAFF. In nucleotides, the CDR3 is TGTGCCAGCAGCTCCCACGGGGGGGAGATTGCTGAAGCTTTCTTT.

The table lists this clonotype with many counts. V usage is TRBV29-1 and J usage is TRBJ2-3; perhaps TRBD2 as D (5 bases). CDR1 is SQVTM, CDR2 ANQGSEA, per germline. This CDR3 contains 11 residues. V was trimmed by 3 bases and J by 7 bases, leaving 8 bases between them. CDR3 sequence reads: CSVDEGNTQYF. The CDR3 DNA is TGCAGCGTTGACGAGGGAAATACGCAGTATTTT.

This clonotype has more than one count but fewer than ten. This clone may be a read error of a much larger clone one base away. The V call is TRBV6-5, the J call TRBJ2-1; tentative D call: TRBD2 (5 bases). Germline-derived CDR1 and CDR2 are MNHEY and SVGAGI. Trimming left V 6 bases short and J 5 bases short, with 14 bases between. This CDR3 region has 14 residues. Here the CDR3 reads CASRKTGINNEQFF. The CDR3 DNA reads TGTGCCAGCAGGAAAACCGGGATTAACAATGAGCAGTTCTTC.

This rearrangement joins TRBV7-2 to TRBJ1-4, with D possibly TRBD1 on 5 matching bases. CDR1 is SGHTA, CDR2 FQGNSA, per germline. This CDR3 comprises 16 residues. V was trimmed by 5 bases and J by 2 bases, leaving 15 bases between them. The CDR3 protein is CASSLEPAGTNEKLFF. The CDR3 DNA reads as TGTGCCAGCAGCCTGGAACCGGCAGGGACTAATGAAAAACTGTTTTTT.